This paragraph covers one T cell receptor (beta chain) sequence. Its antigen is undetermined. The data originate from a study of cytomegalovirus exposure and HLA in healthy donors. Study-level results: In vitro data verified a few CMV-associated chains as specific for CMV antigens. A later analysis found that most CMV-associated TCR beta chains appeared HLA-restricted. Upon later analysis, HLA-associated TCR beta chains proved more clonally expanded than other, equally common chains. Later analysis reportedly placed an Asian-associated ancestry cluster below the roughly 600-donor mean in N-insertions.

PCR primers comprised 60 Vbeta and 13 Jbeta primers. The protocol was immunoSEQ multiplex PCR, while the TCRdb copy is restricted to in-frame clones and leaves out a portion. The repertoire includes some 95,000 clones, about 78% of them detected once, and over 4% sits in the top ten. Material: PBMCs. The TCR comes from a woman in her forties in good health and CMV-seropositive.

CDR3 bases: TGTGCCAGCAGCCCCTCCTCGGCGGGAGAGACAGATACGCAGTATTTT. Translating gives CASSPSSAGETDTQYF. The rearrangement links TRBV25-1 to TRBJ2-3; 7 nucleotides line up with TRBD2. Unmatched junction bases numbered 12, after V lost 6 bases and J lost 3 bases. The CDR3 spans 16 residues. Germline values: CDR1 MGHDK, CDR2 SYGVNS. The whole variable domain, filled in from reference TRBV25-1 and TRBJ2-3, reads EADIYQTPRYLVIGTGKKITLECSQTMGHDKMYWYQQDPGMELHLIHYSYGVNSTEKGDLSSESTVSRIRTEHFPLTLESARPSHTSQYLCASSPSSAGETDTQYFGPGTRLTVL.